This TCR beta chain was identified in a study of CD8 T cells in Susac syndrome. Study context: Among the Susac syndrome patients sequenced, about 6 had active disease and under 10 were in remission.

This clonotype was observed once. The CDR3 is 10 amino acids. CDR1 and CDR2 (germline): DFQATT, SNEGSKA (reference sequence). V lost 4 bases and J 1 base, leaving 1 base between the germline ends. Random hexamers were used to reverse transcribe the RNA input (roughly 0.5 to 1 ug). TCRdb re-called the immunoSEQ multiplex PCR reads with MiXCR, one entry per CDR3 protein. Found here are approximately 150,000 distinct CDR3 sequences, 90% to 96% of them singletons; the top ten hold 0.065% to 0.1%. The T cells that were sequenced for TCR beta were CD8+ and CD4+ cells from blood. Negative isolation was applied to CD8+ and CD4+ T cells, and FACS enrichment was applied to TEMRA cells.

The J gene is TRBJ1-1, the V gene TRBV20-1; D gene ambiguous. This TCR was sampled from a human donor with Susac syndrome. Sequenced: CD4+ T cells from PBMCs. This CDR3 is CSAKNTEAFF. The CDR3 DNA sequence: TGCAGTGCTAAGAACACTGAAGCTTTCTTT.